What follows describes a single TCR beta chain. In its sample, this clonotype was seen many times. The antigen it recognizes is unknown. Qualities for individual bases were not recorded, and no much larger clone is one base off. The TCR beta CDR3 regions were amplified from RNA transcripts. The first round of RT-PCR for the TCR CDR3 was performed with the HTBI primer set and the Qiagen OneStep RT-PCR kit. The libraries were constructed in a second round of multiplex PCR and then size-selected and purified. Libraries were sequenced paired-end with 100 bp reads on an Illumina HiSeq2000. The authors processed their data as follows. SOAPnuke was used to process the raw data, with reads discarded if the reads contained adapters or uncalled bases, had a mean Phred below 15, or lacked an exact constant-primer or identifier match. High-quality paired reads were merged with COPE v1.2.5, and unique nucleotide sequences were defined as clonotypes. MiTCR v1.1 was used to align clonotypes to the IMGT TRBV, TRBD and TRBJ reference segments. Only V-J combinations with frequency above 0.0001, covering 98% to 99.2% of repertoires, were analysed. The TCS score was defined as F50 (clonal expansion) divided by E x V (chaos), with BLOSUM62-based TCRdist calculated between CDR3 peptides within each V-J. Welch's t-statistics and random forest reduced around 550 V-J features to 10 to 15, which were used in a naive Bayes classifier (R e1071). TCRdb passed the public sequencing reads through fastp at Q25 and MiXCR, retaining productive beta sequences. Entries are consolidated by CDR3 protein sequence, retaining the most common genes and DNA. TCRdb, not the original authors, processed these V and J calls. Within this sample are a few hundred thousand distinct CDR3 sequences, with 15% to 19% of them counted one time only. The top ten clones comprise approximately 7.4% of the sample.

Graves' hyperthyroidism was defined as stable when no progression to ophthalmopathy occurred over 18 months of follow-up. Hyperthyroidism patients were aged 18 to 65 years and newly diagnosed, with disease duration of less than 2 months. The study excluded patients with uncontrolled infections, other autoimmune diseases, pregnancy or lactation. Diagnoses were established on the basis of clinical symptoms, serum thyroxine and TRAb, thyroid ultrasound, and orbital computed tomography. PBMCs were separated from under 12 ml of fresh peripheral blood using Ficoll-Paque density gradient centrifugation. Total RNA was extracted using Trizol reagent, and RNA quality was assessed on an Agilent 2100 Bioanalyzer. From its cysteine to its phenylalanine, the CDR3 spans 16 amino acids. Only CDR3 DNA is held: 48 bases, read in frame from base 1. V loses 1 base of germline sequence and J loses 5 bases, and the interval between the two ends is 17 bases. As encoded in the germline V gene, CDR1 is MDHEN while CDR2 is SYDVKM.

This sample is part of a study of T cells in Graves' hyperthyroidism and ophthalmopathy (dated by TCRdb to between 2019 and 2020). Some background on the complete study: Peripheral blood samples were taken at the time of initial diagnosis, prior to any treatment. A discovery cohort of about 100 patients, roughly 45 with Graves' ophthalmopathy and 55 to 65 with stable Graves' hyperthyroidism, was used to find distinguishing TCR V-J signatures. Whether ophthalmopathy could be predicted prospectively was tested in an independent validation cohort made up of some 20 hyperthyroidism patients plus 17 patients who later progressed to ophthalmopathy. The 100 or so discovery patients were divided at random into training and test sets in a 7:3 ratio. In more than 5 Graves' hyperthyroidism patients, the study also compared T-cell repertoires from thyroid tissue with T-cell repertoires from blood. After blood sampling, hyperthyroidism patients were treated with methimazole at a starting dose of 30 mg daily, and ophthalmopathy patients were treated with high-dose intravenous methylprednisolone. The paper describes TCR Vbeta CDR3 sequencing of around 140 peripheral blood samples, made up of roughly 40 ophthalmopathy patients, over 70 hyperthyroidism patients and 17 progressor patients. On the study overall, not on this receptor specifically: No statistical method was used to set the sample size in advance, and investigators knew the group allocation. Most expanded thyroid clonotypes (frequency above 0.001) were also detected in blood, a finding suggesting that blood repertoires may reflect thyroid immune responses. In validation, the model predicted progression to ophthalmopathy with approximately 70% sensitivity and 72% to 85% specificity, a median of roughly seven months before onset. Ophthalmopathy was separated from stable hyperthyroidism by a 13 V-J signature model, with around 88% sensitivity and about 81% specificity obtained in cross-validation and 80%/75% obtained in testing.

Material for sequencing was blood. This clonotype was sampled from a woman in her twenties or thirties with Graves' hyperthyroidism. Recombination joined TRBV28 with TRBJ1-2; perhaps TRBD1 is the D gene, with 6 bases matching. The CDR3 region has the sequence CASSLSPEQGAYGYTF. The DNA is TGTGCCAGCAGTTTATCCCCAGAACAGGGCGCTTATGGCTACACCTTC.